This T cell receptor beta chain was documented in a study of regulatory T cells in long-lasting Graves disease. Study-level results: Persistent Graves' patients showed less TCR diversity than newly diagnosed patients showed.

As concerns this clonotype: Its antigen is not known.

Time point reported: persistent/refractory GD, antithyroid drugs over 5 years with positive TRAb. Extracted PBMC RNA gave rise to the TCR library. CDR1 SGHRS and CDR2 YFSETQ come from the germline V gene. V lost 4 bases to trimming and J lost 5 bases, with 15 bases between them. The CDR3 contains 15 residues. Arm-PCR of CDR3 regions with iRepertoire HTBI primers generated TCR beta libraries. TCRdb redid the calling of the multiplex PCR reads with MiXCR, one entry per CDR3 protein. The sample lists roughly 470,000 distinct CDR3 sequences, 20% occurring once. The rearrangement joins TRBV5-1 to TRBJ2-2; tentative D call: TRBD2 (6 bases). Sequences were derived from peripheral blood mononuclear cells (PBMCs), sampled when the disease was refractory, from a patient treated with antithyroid drugs. This TCR was recovered from a female donor with Graves disease. The DNA of the CDR3 is TGCGCCAGCAGCCCGAACGGGGCGGGAACCGGGGAGCTGTTTTTT. It specifies CASSPNGAGTGELFF.